These 14 T cell receptor beta chains were sequenced from one sample in a study of cytomegalovirus exposure and HLA in healthy donors. The PCR made use of 60 Vbeta and 13 Jbeta primers. Clones were sequenced by immunoSEQ multiplex PCR, and TCRdb holds only the in-frame ones, with some missing. This table has about 140,000 clones, around 80% appearing once. The sample taken for sequencing was PBMCs. Source of these receptors: a man between 18 and 35 years old in good health and CMV-seropositive.

The chain uses TRBV5-4 and TRBJ2-3, with TRBD2 as a possible D gene (6 bases). Trimming removed 4 bases from V and 2 bases from J, with 14 bases in between. CDR1 and CDR2 (germline): SGHNT, YYREEE (reference sequence). This CDR3 is built from 15 residues. CDR3 nucleotide sequence: TGTGCCAGCAGCCGGGGGAGCTCCTACACAGATACGCAGTATTTT. Translation: CASSRGSSYTDTQYF.

This clone was observed a few times. In the same sample, other DNA sequences code for this CDR3. The rearrangement links TRBV10-3 to TRBJ1-1; 7 nucleotides agree with TRBD1. CDR3 size: 13 residues. Germline CDR1 and CDR2: ENHRY and SYGVKD. The trim removed 3 bases at V and 4 bases at J, leaving 2 bases unmatched. This chain's CDR3 is CAISENRGTEAFF. The CDR3 DNA follows: TGTGCCATCAGTGAAAACAGGGGCACTGAAGCTTTCTTT.

V gene TRBV4-1 combines with J gene TRBJ2-3; 9 bases line up with TRBD1. Unmatched junction bases numbered 7, after V lost 1 base and J lost 2 bases. Germline V gene sequence: CDR1 MGHRA, CDR2 YSYEKL. This CDR3 spans 17 amino acids. The DNA for the CDR3 is TGCGCCAGCAGCCAAGGCTGGACAGGGGAGAACACAGATACGCAGTATTTT. Protein sequence: CASSQGWTGENTDTQYF.

The gene calls are TRBV28 and TRBJ2-4, with 12 bases matching TRBD2. V trimming: 4 bases; J trimming: 3 bases; junction bases outside the gene matches: 10. Germline V gene sequence: CDR1 MDHEN, CDR2 SYDVKM. The CDR3 is made up of 18 amino acids. CDR3 in DNA: TGTGCCAGCAGTTCTGAAACTAGCGGGAGGTTGGGCAAAAACATTCAGTACTTC. Its protein is CASSSETSGRLGKNIQYF.

The chain links TRBV7-9 to TRBJ2-7, with 7 bases aligning to TRBD2. After removal of 5 bases from V and 2 bases from J, the junction contained 3 bases not matched to a gene. This CDR3 comprises 13 residues. Germline lookup yields CDR1 SEHNR and CDR2 FQNEAQ (reference sequence). CDR3 sequence reads: CASSRGLAYEQYF. CDR3 DNA sequence: TGTGCCAGCAGCCGAGGACTAGCCTACGAGCAGTACTTC.

The chain employs TRBV2 and TRBJ2-5; 14 positions match TRBD2. The CDR3 spans 14 residues. The trim removed 7 bases at V and 4 bases at J, leaving 2 bases unmatched. The germline V gene encodes CDR1 SNHLY and CDR2 FYNNEI. The CDR3 protein is CASMTSGRVETQYF. For the CDR3, the DNA is TGTGCCAGCATGACTAGCGGGAGGGTAGAGACCCAGTACTTC.

This chain uses TRBV28 with TRBJ1-1, with D perhaps matching TRBD1 (5 bases). This CDR3 has 14 residues. The ends were cut back, 3 bases at V and 5 bases at J, with 13 bases in the middle. Germline CDR1 reads MDHEN; CDR2 reads SYDVKM. The CDR3 here is CASSFGGDRTEAFF. DNA for the CDR3: TGTGCCAGCAGTTTCGGGGGGGATAGGACTGAAGCTTTCTTT.

The chain combines TRBV28 with TRBJ1-4; D is possibly TRBD1 (6 bases). The germline gives CDR1 MDHEN, CDR2 SYDVKM. The CDR3 sequence is 11 residues long. Trimming took off 8 bases at V and 9 bases at J, with 10 bases between the two ends. The CDR3 loop is CASDTGKKLFF. CDR3 nucleotide sequence: TGTGCCAGCGATACAGGGAAAAAACTGTTTTTT.

In its sample, this clone was seen a few times. The V gene is TRBV6-5, the J gene TRBJ1-1; 8 positions agree with TRBD1. CDR3 length: 16 residues. Germline trimming cut 2 bases from V and 0 bases from J; bases unmatched to any gene: 5. Germline loops: CDR1 MNHEY, CDR2 SVGAGI. The CDR3 loop is CASSYTRTGLNTEAFF. The CDR3 region has the DNA TGTGCCAGCAGTTACACGCGGACAGGGTTGAACACTGAAGCTTTCTTT.

This clone has a single count. This sequence joins TRBV9 and TRBJ2-3; a possible D gene is TRBD2 (6 bases). With 0 bases removed from V and 4 bases from J, the gap between germline ends came to 18 bases. Germline CDR1 reads SGDLS; CDR2 reads YYNGEE. CDR3 size: 17 residues. Here the CDR3 DNA reads TGTGCCAGCAGCGTAGGTGAGGGGTGGAGGGGAGCAGATACGCAGTATTTT. Translation: CASSVGEGWRGADTQYF.

This clone was picked up one time. J is TRBJ2-7 and V is TRBV27; TRBD2 matches 7 bases. V lost 2 bases to trimming and J lost 0 bases; unmatched junction nucleotides: 4. Per germline, CDR1 MNHEY and CDR2 SMNVEV (reference sequence). This CDR3 contains 15 residues. CDR3 residues: CASSLGGRGSYEQYF. The DNA of the CDR3 is TGTGCCAGCAGTTTAGGGGGGAGGGGCTCCTACGAGCAGTACTTC.

The V call is TRBV5-1, the J call TRBJ2-3; 8 bases line up with TRBD1. This CDR3 is built from 15 residues. V was clipped by 0 bases and J by 11 bases; unmatched bases: 11. Looked up from germline, CDR1 is SGHRS and CDR2 is YFSETQ. As DNA, the CDR3 is TGCGCCAGCAGCTTGGTGTCAGGGGGCCCAGCCGAGCAGTATTTT. As protein: CASSLVSGGPAEQYF.

The chain is built from TRBV2 and TRBJ1-1; D is possibly TRBD1 (5 bases). The CDR3 is 11 amino acids. Germline V gives CDR1 SNHLY, CDR2 FYNNEI. Trimming removed 3 bases at V and 10 bases at J, with 9 bases between. The CDR3 DNA follows: TGTGCCAGCAGTGACCGGGGGGGAGCTTTCTTT. Encoded protein: CASSDRGGAFF.

The chain carries TRBV27 and TRBJ1-2, with TRBD1 matching 11 bases. With 8 bases clipped from V and 5 bases from J, the junction kept 19 bases outside the gene matches. From germline, CDR1 is MNHEY and CDR2 SMNVEV (reference sequence). CDR3 length equals 18 residues. As DNA, the CDR3 is TGTGCCAGCCGCCACGGGAGGGACAGGGGGGCCTCATGGTATGGCTACACCTTC. Translation: CASRHGRDRGASWYGYTF.